The 18 T cell receptor beta chains given below trace back to one sample, sequenced in a study of T-cell reconstitution after alpha-beta-depleted transplantation in children. TCRbeta library preparation incorporated unique molecular identifiers. Using its own MiXCR run on the PCR reads, TCRdb lists one record per CDR3 protein. The sample includes 98,000 or so distinct CDR3 sequences, 23% of them seen just once. Sequencing was performed on PBMCs, taken before TCRalphabeta/CD19-depleted stem cell transplant. The source is a boy between 2 and 15 years old with acute lymphoblastic leukemia, due to receive a stem cell transplant.

This clonotype was picked up a small number of times. V and J are TRBV10-3 and TRBJ1-2, with 7 bases aligning to TRBD1. V trimming: 5 bases; J trimming: 7 bases; junction bases outside the gene matches: 4. This CDR3 is built from 12 residues. Germline V gene sequence: CDR1 ENHRY, CDR2 SYGVKD. DNA of the CDR3: TGTGCCATCAGTCTTACAGGGGCTGGCTACACCTTC. It codes for CAISLTGAGYTF.

This clonotype has a count of ten or more. V gene TRBV4-1 combines with J gene TRBJ1-5; D not resolved. V was shortened by 7 bases and J by 4 bases, with 20 bases between the two germline ends. The CDR3 consists of 16 residues. Germline CDR1 MGHRA, CDR2 YSYEKL. The DNA of the CDR3 is TGCGCCAGCAAAACGTTGGTGGGGTCAGAGAATCAGCCCCAGCATTTT. It specifies CASKTLVGSENQPQHF.

A few counts support this clonotype. The V gene is TRBV28, the J gene TRBJ1-2; D gene unclear. The ends were cut back, 3 bases at V and 8 bases at J, with 13 bases in the middle. Germline lookup yields CDR1 MDHEN and CDR2 SYDVKM. The CDR3 runs 13 residues. CDR3 coding DNA: TGTGCCAGCAGTTTTGGGAGGGCCCTCGGCTACACCTTC. Its translation is CASSFGRALGYTF.

This clonotype was seen only a few times. CDR3 sequence: CASAGDLEGNIQYF. As DNA, the CDR3 is TGTGCCAGTGCGGGAGACCTAGAAGGAAACATTCAGTACTTC. J is TRBJ2-4 and V is TRBV9, with 7 bases that match TRBD2. Per germline, CDR1 SGDLS and CDR2 YYNGEE. V shed 8 bases and J 6 bases; nucleotides not matched to a gene: 11. This CDR3 has 14 residues.

This clonotype was seen more than once but under ten times. The V call is TRBV25-1, the J call TRBJ2-7; no reliable D call. Between the trimmed V and J ends, which lost 3 bases and 0 bases, there was a span of 12 bases. The CDR3 is 15 amino acids. In germline, CDR1 is MGHDK, CDR2 SYGVNS. CDR3 in amino acids: CASSDRYTYSYEQYF. CDR3 DNA: TGTGCCAGCAGTGACCGCTACACATACTCCTACGAGCAGTACTTC.

This rearrangement joins TRBV7-8 to TRBJ2-5, with 9 bases aligning to TRBD1. Losses at the gene ends were 1 base for V and 4 bases for J; bases not matched to a gene: 4. The CDR3 runs to 15 residues. The germline gives CDR1 SGHVS, CDR2 FQNEAQ. The CDR3 DNA is TGTGCCAGCAGCTTAGGGGACAGGGCTTCAGAGACCCAGTACTTC. Protein: CASSLGDRASETQYF.

The chain carries TRBV20-1 and TRBJ2-7, with D perhaps being TRBD1 or TRBD2 (5 bases each). CDR1 is DFQATT and CDR2 is SNEGSKA in the germline V gene (reference sequence). Trimming shortened V by 0 bases and J by 0 bases, and 12 bases separated the two germline ends. The CDR3 is made up of 15 amino acids. CDR3 loop: CSARELGVVSYEQYF. The CDR3 bases are TGCAGTGCTAGAGAATTGGGGGTGGTCTCCTACGAGCAGTACTTC.

The chain is built from TRBV20-1 and TRBJ1-5; D ambiguous. V was shortened by 3 bases and J by 2 bases, with 14 bases between the two germline ends. This CDR3 is built from 15 residues. Germline V lookup: CDR1 DFQATT, CDR2 SNEGSKA (reference sequence). The CDR3 nucleotides are TGCAGTGCTAGGGATCCTAACGGTGGCAATCAGCCCCAGCATTTT. Its translation is CSARDPNGGNQPQHF.

In its sample, this clonotype was seen a few times. The genes are TRBV5-6 and TRBJ2-4; 10 bases match TRBD1. Per the germline V gene, CDR1 is SGHDT and CDR2 is YYEEEE. Trimming at V came to 4 bases and at J to 6 bases, leaving 7 bases not matched to a gene. This CDR3 has 15 amino acids. CDR3 sequence reads: CASSPPRTGGNIQYF. In DNA form, the CDR3 reads TGTGCCAGCAGCCCCCCTCGGACAGGGGGAAACATTCAGTACTTC.

This clonotype was seen only a few times. The rearrangement links TRBV2 to TRBJ2-7; D is ambiguous. In germline, CDR1 is SNHLY, CDR2 FYNNEI. Trimming removed 7 bases from V and 4 bases from J, with 11 bases in between. This CDR3 spans 12 amino acids. CDR3 nucleotides: TGTGCCAGCACTTTGGATCGGTACGAGCAGTACTTC. As protein: CASTLDRYEQYF.

This chain connects TRBV28 to TRBJ2-7, with 10 bases lining up with TRBD2. With 5 bases clipped from V and 5 bases from J, the junction kept 6 bases outside the gene matches. Per germline, CDR1 MDHEN and CDR2 SYDVKM. The CDR3 is made up of 14 amino acids. The chain's CDR3 is CASSLAGTSDEQYF. CDR3 nucleotides: TGTGCCAGCAGTCTCGCCGGGACTAGCGACGAGCAGTACTTC.

A few counts support this clonotype. The chain carries TRBV3-1 and TRBJ2-3, with D unclear. CDR3 length equals 14 residues. V was cut by 0 bases and J by 2 bases, with 6 bases left in between. Per the germline V gene, CDR1 is LGHDT and CDR2 is YNNKEL (reference sequence). The DNA of the CDR3 is TGTGCCAGCAGCCAAGAACTGACCACAGATACGCAGTATTTT. It encodes CASSQELTTDTQYF.

This clonotype was counted only a few times. The V and J genes are TRBV29-1 and TRBJ1-2, with unresolved D. The ends were cut back, 6 bases at V and 5 bases at J, with 10 bases in the middle. This CDR3 is 11 amino acids long. Germline CDR1 SQVTM, CDR2 ANQGSEA. The CDR3: CSVVEEYGYTF. DNA for the CDR3: TGCAGCGTGGTGGAGGAATATGGCTACACCTTC. Filled out from reference TRBV29-1 and TRBJ1-2, the complete variable domain reads SAVISQKPSRDICQRGTSLTIQCQVDSQVTMMFWYRQQPGQSLTLIATANQGSEATYESGFVIDKFPISRPNLTFSTLTVSNMSPEDSSIYLCSVVEEYGYTFGSGTRLTVV.

The chain links TRBV5-1 to TRBJ2-7; D is tentatively TRBD1 or TRBD2 (6 bases each). Germline CDR1 is SGHRS and CDR2 is YFSETQ. There are 11 residues in the CDR3. V was pared by 8 bases and J by 5 bases, with 11 bases between. Here the CDR3 reads CASRGGNEQYF. CDR3 nucleotides: TGCGCCAGTAGAGGGGGGAACGAGCAGTACTTC.

The chain joins TRBV5-1 to TRBJ2-1, with TRBD2 as a possible D gene (6 bases). This CDR3 has 14 amino acids. CDR1 SGHRS and CDR2 YFSETQ come from the germline V gene. The V and J ends lost 0 bases and 7 bases respectively, with 11 bases between them. The CDR3 coding sequence is TGCGCCAGCAGCTTGGCCGGGACTCAGAATGAGCAGTTCTTC. This codes for CASSLAGTQNEQFF.

The V call is TRBV9, the J call TRBJ1-1, with D unclear. CDR1 and CDR2 (germline): SGDLS, YYNGEE. The germline V and J ends were trimmed by 0 bases and 10 bases, with 16 bases remaining between them. This CDR3 is built from 14 residues. The CDR3 sequence is CASSVANGREGAFF. The CDR3 DNA reads as TGTGCCAGCAGCGTAGCTAATGGCCGTGAAGGAGCTTTCTTT.

This chain uses TRBV7-2 with TRBJ2-7; tentative D call: TRBD1 (6 bases). V was trimmed by 2 bases and J by 3 bases, leaving 11 bases between them. The CDR3 covers 14 residues. Per the germline V gene, CDR1 is SGHTA and CDR2 is FQGNSA. The chain's CDR3 is CASSLMGRGYEQYF. CDR3 DNA sequence: TGTGCCAGCAGCTTAATGGGCAGGGGCTACGAGCAGTACTTC.

This clonotype was counted a few times. In DNA form, the CDR3 reads TGCAGTGCTTCAACTCCGGGGGGGGATACGCAGTATTTT. Amino acids: CSASTPGGDTQYF. The chain is built from TRBV20-1 and TRBJ2-3, with 8 bases identical to TRBD2. Germline V gives CDR1 DFQATT, CDR2 SNEGSKA (reference sequence). This CDR3 has 13 amino acids. V dropped 5 bases and J dropped 6; count of bases not matched to a gene: 7.